The 20 T cell receptor beta chains reported below all come from one sample, sequenced in a study of T-cell reconstitution after alpha-beta-depleted transplantation in children (dated by TCRdb to 2016 to 2017). The treatment or condition label here, explained by the study, means: allogeneic hematopoietic cell transplantation with graft depleted of TCRalphabeta T cells and CD19 B cells. The library was produced with PCR. The sequencer listed for this sample is Illumina HiSeq 2500. TCR library preparation used molecular barcoding, with unique molecular identifiers applied to normalize quantification of the TCRbeta repertoire. TCRdb applied fastp at Q25 and MiXCR to the public reads, then kept only in-frame beta chains. Identical CDR3 proteins give one entry, which carries the most common genes and DNA. Within this sample are about 290,000 distinct CDR3 sequences, with around 9.1% of them counted one time only. Together, the top ten hold less than 9% of the sample.

Source: PBMCs, taken before TCRalphabeta/CD19-depleted stem cell transplant. All receptors derive from a boy under two years old with acute myeloid leukemia, due to receive a stem cell transplant.

This clonotype was seen a handful of times. The chain employs TRBV7-3 and TRBJ2-1, with a tentative D call TRBD2 (6 bases). This CDR3 region has 16 residues. V was shortened by 1 base and J by 2 bases, with 12 bases between the two germline ends. Germline CDR1 is SGHTA and CDR2 is FQGTGA. CDR3: CASSLRGGIPYNEQFF. The CDR3 DNA is TGTGCCAGCAGCTTAAGAGGCGGGATACCCTACAATGAGCAGTTCTTC.

In its sample, this clonotype was seen a few times. The V gene is TRBV4-1, the J gene TRBJ2-6; no reliable D call. The V end was cut by 0 bases, the J end by 0 bases, with 3 bases between. CDR1 is MGHRA, CDR2 YSYEKL, per germline. The CDR3 loop spans 15 amino acids. This CDR3 is CASSQDPSGANVLTF. The CDR3 coding sequence is TGCGCCAGCAGCCAAGACCCCTCTGGGGCCAACGTCCTGACTTTC.

This clonotype came up many times. The chain employs TRBV7-9 and TRBJ2-7, with D possibly being TRBD1 (5 bases). The CDR3 is 13 amino acids. V lost 4 bases and J lost 5, with 12 bases in between. Germline V lookup: CDR1 SEHNR, CDR2 FQNEAQ (reference sequence). The CDR3 loop reads CASSSTAPHEQYF. The DNA for the CDR3 is TGTGCCAGCAGCTCGACAGCCCCCCACGAGCAGTACTTC.

The J gene is TRBJ1-2, the V gene TRBV24-1; 7 nucleotides line up with TRBD1. The CDR3 has 16 amino acids. The germline V gene encodes CDR1 KGHDR and CDR2 SFDVKD. The trim removed 2 bases at V and 7 bases at J, leaving 12 bases unmatched. The CDR3 DNA reads as TGTGCCACCAGTGATTCCCCGCTGACAGGGAACGGTGGCTACACCTTC. Translated: CATSDSPLTGNGGYTF.

In its sample, this clonotype was seen many times. This sequence joins TRBV5-1 and TRBJ1-2; the D gene is possibly TRBD1 (6 bases). V lost 1 base and J 7 bases, leaving 11 bases between the germline ends. Germline values: CDR1 SGHRS, CDR2 YFSETQ. CDR3 length: 13 residues. DNA of the CDR3: TGCGCCAGCAGCTTGCGAGGGGGAGGTGGCTACACCTTC. Its protein is CASSLRGGGGYTF. Using reference TRBV5-1 and TRBJ1-2 for the parts outside the CDR3, the full variable domain is KAGVTQTPRYLIKTRGQQVTLSCSPISGHRSVSWYQQTPGQGLQFLFEYFSETQRNKGNFPGRFSGRQFSNSRSEMNVSTLELGDSALYLCASSLRGGGGYTFGSGTRLTVV.

This clonotype was seen ten or more times. V gene TRBV6-1 combines with J gene TRBJ1-5, with TRBD1 identical over 11 bases. The CDR3 has 14 residues. V gave up 6 bases and J gave up 4 bases; unmatched junction bases: 2. From germline, CDR1 is MNHNS and CDR2 SASEGT. Here the CDR3 reads CASRDRGPNQPQHF. The CDR3 nucleotides read TGTGCCAGCAGGGACAGGGGGCCGAATCAGCCCCAGCATTTT.

V and J are TRBV6-5 and TRBJ2-7; 9 bases are a match to TRBD2. Germline values: CDR1 MNHEY, CDR2 SVGAGI. Trimming removed 0 bases from V and 12 bases from J; junction bases left unmatched: 6. The CDR3 runs to 13 residues. The CDR3 DNA follows: TGTGCCAGCAGTTACTCGGATAGCGGGAGAAGGTACTTC. Translating it yields CASSYSDSGRRYF.

There are many counts of this clonotype. This rearrangement joins TRBV20-1 to TRBJ2-4, with TRBD2 matching over 11 bases. Germline assignment: CDR1 DFQATT and CDR2 SNEGSKA (reference sequence). There are 12 residues in the CDR3. Unmatched junction bases numbered 4, after V lost 6 bases and J lost 9 bases. DNA of the CDR3: TGCAGTGCCCCACTAGCGGGAGCCATTCAGTACTTC. Protein product: CSAPLAGAIQYF.

This clonotype was detected many times. V gene TRBV5-1 combines with J gene TRBJ2-7; D may be TRBD2 (5 bases). The CDR3 has 12 residues. Germline V gives CDR1 SGHRS, CDR2 YFSETQ. Between the trimmed V and J ends, which lost 7 bases and 6 bases, there was a span of 14 bases. The CDR3 loop is CASGPLGSEQYF. In nucleotides, the CDR3 is TGCGCCAGCGGTCCCCTAGGGAGCGAGCAGTACTTC.

This clonotype was observed many times. The V call is TRBV28, the J call TRBJ1-6, with 7 bases lining up with TRBD1. The CDR3 runs 15 residues. Germline V gene data show CDR1 as MDHEN and CDR2 as SYDVKM. Unmatched junction bases numbered 12, after V lost 6 bases and J lost 10 bases. The DNA of the CDR3 is TGTGCCAGCAGGAGCCTGACAGGGTTGGGATCACCCCTCCACTTT. Residues: CASRSLTGLGSPLHF.

V gene TRBV7-2 combines with J gene TRBJ1-1; D is unresolved. The V and J ends lost 2 bases and 2 bases respectively, with 9 bases between them. Germline values: CDR1 SGHTA, CDR2 FQGNSA. This CDR3 has 14 amino acids. The chain's CDR3 is CASSLTPRNTEAFF. The CDR3 bases are TGTGCCAGCAGCTTAACTCCCCGTAACACTGAAGCTTTCTTT.

This clonotype showed up many times. J is TRBJ1-4 and V is TRBV20-1, with 9 nucleotides matching TRBD1. V shed 7 bases, J shed 7 bases, and the junction held 10 bases outside the gene matches. Germline loops: CDR1 DFQATT, CDR2 SNEGSKA (reference sequence). CDR3 size: 14 residues. CDR3: CSVSTGGFGEKLFF. As DNA, the CDR3 is TGCAGTGTTAGCACAGGGGGCTTCGGTGAAAAACTGTTTTTT.

This clonotype has more than one count but fewer than ten. This rearrangement joins TRBV4-2 to TRBJ2-4, with no clear D. CDR1 LGHNA and CDR2 YNFKEQ come from the germline V gene. The CDR3 is 14 residues long. The V and J ends lost 1 base and 9 bases respectively, with 13 bases between them. The CDR3 DNA is TGTGCCAGCAGCCAAGCCACAGTTGATAGCATTCAGTACTTC. This translates into CASSQATVDSIQYF.

As regards this clonotype: Since a much larger clone is just one base distant, this may be a read error. The V gene is TRBV28, the J gene TRBJ2-1; TRBD2 matches 9 bases. Germline V CDR1 and CDR2: MDHEN, SYDVKM. The CDR3 is made up of 14 amino acids. DNA for the CDR3: TGTGCCAGTTTGGGCGGGGGGGCTTTCGATGAGCAGTCCTTC. It is translated as CASLGGGAFDEQSF.

Details on this clonotype: Just one base apart from a much larger clone, this may be a read error. This chain connects TRBV7-2 to TRBJ1-1, with 7 bases matching TRBD1. The germline CDR1 and CDR2 sequences are SGHTA and FQGNSA. J gave up 2 bases and V 1 base, and 4 bases lay outside the gene matches. This CDR3 comprises 15 residues. CDR3 nucleotide sequence: TGTGCCAGCAGCTTAGGGGGACAGATCAACACTGAAGCTTTCTTT. Amino acids: CASSLGGQINTEAFF. Based on the CDR3 plus reference TRBV7-2 and TRBJ1-1, the full variable domain is GAGVSQSPSNKVTEKGKDVELRCDPISGHTALYWYRQSLGQGLEFLIYFQGNSAPDKSGLPSDRFSAERTGGSVSTLTIQRTQQEDSAVYLCASSLGGQINTEAFFGQGTRLTVV.

This clonotype was detected only a few times. The V call is TRBV3-1, the J call TRBJ2-7, with 10 bases that match TRBD1. The V gene's germline CDR1 is LGHDT and CDR2 YNNKEL (reference sequence). The CDR3 is 14 residues long. V shed 1 base and J 4 bases; nucleotides not matched to a gene: 1. CDR3 residues: CASSQVGQGYEQYF. Written as DNA, the CDR3 is TGTGCCAGCAGCCAAGTGGGACAGGGGTACGAGCAGTACTTC.

At least ten counts were recorded for this clonotype. The chain combines TRBV28 with TRBJ1-1, with 7 bases lining up with TRBD1. Per the germline V gene, CDR1 is MDHEN and CDR2 is SYDVKM. J gave up 9 bases and V 3 bases, and 13 bases lay outside the gene matches. There are 15 residues in the CDR3. The DNA of the CDR3 is TGTGCCAGCAGTTTGGTAGGTCGGCAGGGGGTGAAAGCTTTCTTT. Its protein is CASSLVGRQGVKAFF. Full variable domain (remainder filled in from reference TRBV28 and TRBJ1-1): DVKVTQSSRYLVKRTGEKVFLECVQDMDHENMFWYRQDPGLGLRLIYFSYDVKMKEKGDIPEGYSVSREKKERFSLILESASTNQTSMYLCASSLVGRQGVKAFFGQGTRLTVV.

Here the CDR3 DNA reads TGTGCCAGCAGCGCCCGGGACACCAAGGAGACCCAGTACTTC. Translation gives CASSARDTKETQYF. V gene TRBV7-9 combines with J gene TRBJ2-5; D perhaps matches TRBD1 (6 bases). Germline V gives CDR1 SEHNR, CDR2 FQNEAQ (reference sequence). There are 14 residues in the CDR3. The ends were cut back, 5 bases at V and 5 bases at J, with 15 bases in the middle. Full variable domain (rest looked up from reference TRBV7-9 and TRBJ2-5): DTGVSQNPRHKITKRGQNVTFRCDPISEHNRLYWYRQTLGQGPEFLTYFQNEAQLEKSRLLSDRFSAERPKGSFSTLEIQRTEQGDSAMYLCASSARDTKETQYFGPGTRLLVL.

This clonotype was seen many times. This rearrangement joins TRBV14 to TRBJ2-5, with 13 bases identical to TRBD2. The length of the CDR3 is 15 residues. Germline V gene data show CDR1 as SGHDN and CDR2 as FVKESK. Trimming cost V 6 bases and J 4 bases; bases outside gene matches: 5. The CDR3 region has the DNA TGTGCCAGCAGACCGGGACTAGCGGGGTTAGAGACCCAGTACTTC. It encodes CASRPGLAGLETQYF.

Only a few counts were recorded for this clonotype. J is TRBJ2-1 and V is TRBV12-5; TRBD1 aligns across 9 bases. The V gene's germline CDR1 is LGHNT and CDR2 FRNRAP. Germline trimming cut 3 bases from V and 8 bases from J; bases unmatched to any gene: 8. There are 15 residues in the CDR3. CDR3 amino acids: CASGFPGQGRDEQFF. CDR3 nucleotide sequence: TGTGCTAGTGGTTTCCCGGGACAGGGTAGGGATGAGCAGTTCTTC.